Sequencing of this T cell receptor beta chain was carried out in a study of identical twins. This clonotype occurred many times. Its cognate antigen is unknown. General study results and limits: Abundant beta clonotypes from cord blood bore fewer insertions; memory repertoires lacked this pattern.

Germline V gene sequence: CDR1 SQVTM, CDR2 ANQGSEA. The CDR3 has 12 residues. V lost 6 bases to trimming and J lost 7 bases; unmatched junction nucleotides: 9. TCRdb reprocessed the 5' RACE reads with MiXCR, giving one entry per CDR3 protein. The sample lists roughly 480,000 distinct CDR3 sequences, 20% to 25% occurring once. This sample also belongs to another study, concerning T cells expressing NK-cell markers. From that study: Sequencing of TCR beta repertoires drew on sorted CD3+CD56+NKG2C+, CD3+CD56+NKG2C- and CD3+CD56-NKG2C+ T cells. For a few donors, these clonotypes were likewise the leading ones in the CD3+CD56-NKG2C+ fraction. Expanded NKG2C+ T cell clones had unclear HCMV specificity.

The sequence derives from a woman aged 18 to 35 in good health. The chain couples TRBV29-1 to TRBJ2-7, with 7 nucleotides matching TRBD2. The sequenced sample consisted of CD4+ T cells sorted from blood. CDR3: CSVRNQGGEQYF. The CDR3 DNA reads as TGCAGCGTGCGAAACCAGGGAGGGGAGCAGTACTTC.